This TCR beta chain was found in a study of STAT3 mutations in large granular lymphocyte leukemia. In the study overall: Approximately 40% of treated T-LGLL patients showed hematologic response to immunosuppression.

Produced via immunoSEQ multiplex PCR; TCRdb's table is partial and in-frame only. Of around 30,000 clones in the sample, around 88% were seen once. On this clone itself: The target antigen is unknown.

Study-level points and caveats: In T-cell large granular lymphocyte leukemia, about half of patients showed multiple immunodominant subclonotypes. Treatment regimens differed across patients between samplings.

Germline V gene lookup returns CDR1 SGHTA and CDR2 FQGTGA. The CDR3 totals 13 residues. The V and J ends lost 3 bases and 5 bases respectively, with 7 bases between them. Sequenced: peripheral blood mononuclear cells. The V gene is TRBV7-3, the J gene TRBJ2-2, with no clear D. This sequence was found in a man aged 60 to 69 with T-cell large granular lymphocyte leukemia. Some clones in this sample may be carry-over from other donors' samples. The CDR3 DNA is TGTGCCAGCAGCTTTGGCGGAACCGGGGAGCTGTTTTTT. Amino acids: CASSFGGTGELFF.